This T cell receptor (beta chain) derives from a study of CD8 T cells in ankylosing spondylitis. Making use of molecular barcodes, quantitative 5'-RACE generated TCR beta libraries. Via MiXCR, TCRdb re-called the 5' RACE reads, giving one row per CDR3 protein. Of hundreds of thousands of distinct CDR3 sequences listed, about an eighth were seen once; the top ten hold 6.8%. Study-wide results and limits: Significant enrichment of disease-linked clones was reported in matched ankylosing spondylitis synovial fluid. Within ankylosing spondylitis blood, a TCR beta motif made up of roughly eight highly homologous variants appeared to be characteristic.

A remark on this clonotype: The antigen is undetermined.

The V end was cut by 0 bases, the J end by 2 bases, with 7 bases between. Germline CDR1 is DFQATT and CDR2 is SNEGSKA (reference sequence). The CDR3 has 13 residues. The sample taken for sequencing was blood, either unsorted or a sorted T cell fraction (not recorded which). This sequence originates from a male donor with ankylosing spondylitis. This chain uses TRBV20-1 with TRBJ1-2; D remains unclear. DNA for the CDR3: TGCAGTGCTAGAGATCCACGGAACTATGGCTACACCTTC. Residues: CSARDPRNYGYTF.